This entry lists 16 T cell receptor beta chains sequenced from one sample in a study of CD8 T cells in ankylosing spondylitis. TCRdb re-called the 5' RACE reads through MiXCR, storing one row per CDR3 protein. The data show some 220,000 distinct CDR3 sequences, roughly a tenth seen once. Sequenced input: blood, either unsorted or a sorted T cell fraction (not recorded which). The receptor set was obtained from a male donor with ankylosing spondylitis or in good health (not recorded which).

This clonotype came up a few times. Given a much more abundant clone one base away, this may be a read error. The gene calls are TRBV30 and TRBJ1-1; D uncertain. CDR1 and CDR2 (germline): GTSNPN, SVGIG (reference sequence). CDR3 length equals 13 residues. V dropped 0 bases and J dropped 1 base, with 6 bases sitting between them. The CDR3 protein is CAWSVQANTEAFF. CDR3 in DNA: TGTGCCTGGAGTGTACAAGCGAACACTGAAGCTTTCTTT. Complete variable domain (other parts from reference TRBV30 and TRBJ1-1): SQTIHQWPATLVQPVGSPLSLECTVEGTSNPNLYWYRQAAGRGLQLLFYSVGIGQISSEVPQNLSASRPQDRQFILSSKKLLLSDSGFYLCAWSVQANTEAFFGQGTRLTVV.

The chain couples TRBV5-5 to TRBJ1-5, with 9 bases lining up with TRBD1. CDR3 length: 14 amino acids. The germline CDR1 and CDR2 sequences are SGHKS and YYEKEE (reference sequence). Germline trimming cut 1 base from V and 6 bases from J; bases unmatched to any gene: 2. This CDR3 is CASSLTGGSQPQHF. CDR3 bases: TGTGCCAGCAGCTTGACAGGGGGCAGTCAGCCCCAGCATTTT.

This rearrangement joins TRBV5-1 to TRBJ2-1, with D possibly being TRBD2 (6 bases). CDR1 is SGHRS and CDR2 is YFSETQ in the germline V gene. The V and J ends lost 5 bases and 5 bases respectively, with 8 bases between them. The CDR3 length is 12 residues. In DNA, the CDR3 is TGCGCCAGCAGGGGACTCGACAATGAGCAGTTCTTC. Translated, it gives CASRGLDNEQFF.

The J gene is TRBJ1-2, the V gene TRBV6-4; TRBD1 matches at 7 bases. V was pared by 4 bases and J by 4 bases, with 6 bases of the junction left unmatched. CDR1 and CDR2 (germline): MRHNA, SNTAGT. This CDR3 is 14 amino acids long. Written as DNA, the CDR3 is TGTGCCAGCAGTGTCGGGACAGAAAGCTATGGCTACACCTTC. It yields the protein CASSVGTESYGYTF.

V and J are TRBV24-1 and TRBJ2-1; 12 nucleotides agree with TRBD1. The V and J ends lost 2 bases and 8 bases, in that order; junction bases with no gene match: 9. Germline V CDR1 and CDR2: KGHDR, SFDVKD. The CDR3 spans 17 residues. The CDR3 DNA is TGTGCCACCAGTGATTGGAAGGGACAGGGGGCTGGGGATGAGCAGTTCTTC. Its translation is CATSDWKGQGAGDEQFF.

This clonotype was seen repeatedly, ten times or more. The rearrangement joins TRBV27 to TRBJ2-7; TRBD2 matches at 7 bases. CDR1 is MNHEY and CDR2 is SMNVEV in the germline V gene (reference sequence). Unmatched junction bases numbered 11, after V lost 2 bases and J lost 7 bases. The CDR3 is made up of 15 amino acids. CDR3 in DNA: TGTGCCAGCAGTTTACTCCCCCGAGCGGGGACGGAGCAGTACTTC. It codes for CASSLLPRAGTEQYF.

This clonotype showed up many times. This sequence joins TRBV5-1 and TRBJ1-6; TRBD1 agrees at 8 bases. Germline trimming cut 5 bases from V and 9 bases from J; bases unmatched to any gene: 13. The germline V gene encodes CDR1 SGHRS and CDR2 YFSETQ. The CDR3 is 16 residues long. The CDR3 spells CASRYYPQGDTSPLHF. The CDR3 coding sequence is TGCGCCAGCAGATATTACCCACAGGGGGATACTTCACCCCTCCACTTT.

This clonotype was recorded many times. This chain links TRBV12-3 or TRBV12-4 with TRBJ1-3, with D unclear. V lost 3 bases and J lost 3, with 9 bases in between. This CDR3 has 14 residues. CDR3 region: CASSFWAGGNTIYF. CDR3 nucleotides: TGTGCCAGCAGTTTTTGGGCTGGTGGAAACACCATATATTTT.

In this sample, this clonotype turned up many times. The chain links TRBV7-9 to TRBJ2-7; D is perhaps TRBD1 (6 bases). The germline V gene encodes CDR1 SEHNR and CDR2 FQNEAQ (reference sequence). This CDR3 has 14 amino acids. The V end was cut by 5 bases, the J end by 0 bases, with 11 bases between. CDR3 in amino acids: CASSPGTPSYEQYF. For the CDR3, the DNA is TGTGCCAGCAGCCCCGGGACACCCTCCTACGAGCAGTACTTC.

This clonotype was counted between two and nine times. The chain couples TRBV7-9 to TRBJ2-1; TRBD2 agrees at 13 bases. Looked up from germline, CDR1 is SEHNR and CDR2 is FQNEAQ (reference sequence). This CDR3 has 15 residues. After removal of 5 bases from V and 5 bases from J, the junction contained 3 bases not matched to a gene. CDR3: CASSQGTSGNNEQFF. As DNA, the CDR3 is TGTGCCAGCAGCCAGGGGACTAGCGGGAACAATGAGCAGTTCTTC. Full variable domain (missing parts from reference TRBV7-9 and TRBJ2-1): DTGVSQNPRHKITKRGQNVTFRCDPISEHNRLYWYRQTLGQGPEFLTYFQNEAQLEKSRLLSDRFSAERPKGSFSTLEIQRTEQGDSAMYLCASSQGTSGNNEQFFGPGTRLTVL.

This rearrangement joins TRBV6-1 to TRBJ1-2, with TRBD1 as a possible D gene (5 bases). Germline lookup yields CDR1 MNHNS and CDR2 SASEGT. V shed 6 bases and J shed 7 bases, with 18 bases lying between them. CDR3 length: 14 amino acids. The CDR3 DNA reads TGTGCCAGCAGGCGAACCGACAGTTCGTCTGGCTACACCTTC. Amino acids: CASRRTDSSSGYTF.

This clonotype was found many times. The DNA of the CDR3 is TGCGCCAGCAGCTTGGGGGAGAATGAGCAGTTCTTC. The encoded protein is CASSLGENEQFF. V usage is TRBV5-1 and J usage is TRBJ2-1; D may be TRBD2 (5 bases). Trimming stripped 0 bases from V and 7 bases from J, with 5 bases between. Germline loops: CDR1 SGHRS, CDR2 YFSETQ. This CDR3 contains 12 residues.

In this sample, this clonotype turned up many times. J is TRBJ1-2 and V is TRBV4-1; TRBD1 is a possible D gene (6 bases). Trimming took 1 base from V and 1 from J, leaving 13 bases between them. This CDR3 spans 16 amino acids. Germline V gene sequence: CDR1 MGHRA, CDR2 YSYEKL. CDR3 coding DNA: TGCGCCAGCAGCCAAGTCCTCGACAGGTATAACTATGGCTACACCTTC. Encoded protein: CASSQVLDRYNYGYTF.

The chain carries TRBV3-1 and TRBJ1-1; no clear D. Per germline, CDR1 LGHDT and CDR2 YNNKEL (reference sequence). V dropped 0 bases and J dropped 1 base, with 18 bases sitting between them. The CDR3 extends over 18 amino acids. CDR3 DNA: TGTGCCAGCAGCCAAGATCTTTGGCGTAGGAGTGGGAACACTGAAGCTTTCTTT. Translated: CASSQDLWRRSGNTEAFF. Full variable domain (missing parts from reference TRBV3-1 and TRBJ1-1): DTAVSQTPKYLVTQMGNDKSIKCEQNLGHDTMYWYKQDSKKFLKIMFSYNNKELIINETVPNRFSPKSPDKAHLNLHINSLELGDSAVYFCASSQDLWRRSGNTEAFFGQGTRLTVV.

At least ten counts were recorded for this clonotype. The CDR3 coding sequence is TGTGCCAGCAGCTTAGAAAGGGGCCATACGGAGTTCTTC. Translation: CASSLERGHTEFF. The chain employs TRBV11-2 and TRBJ2-1, with D maybe TRBD1 (5 bases). Germline CDR1 and CDR2: SGHAT and FQNNGV. This CDR3 contains 13 residues. Trimming stripped 0 bases from V and 14 bases from J, with 14 bases between.

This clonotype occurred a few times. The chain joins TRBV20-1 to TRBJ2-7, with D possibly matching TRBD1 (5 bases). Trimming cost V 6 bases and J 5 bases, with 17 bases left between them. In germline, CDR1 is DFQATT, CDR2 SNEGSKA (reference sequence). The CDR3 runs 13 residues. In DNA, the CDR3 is TGCAGTGCCCCAAGGGGCAGCTTCGACGAGCAGTACTTC. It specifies CSAPRGSFDEQYF.